The 32 T cell receptor beta chains in this list originate from one sample, sequenced in a study of Ad26.COV2.S vaccination and SARS-CoV-2 variants. This sample's treatment: about 20 received Ad26.COV2.S at low or high dose, single or two shots; 5 received placebo; per-sample allocation not given. Each sample was drawn 63 days after the first injection (of vaccine or placebo). Profiled with immunoSEQ multiplex PCR; TCRdb holds only in-frame clones, not every one. The sample lists 350,000 to 450,000 clones; 70% to 90% were seen once. The sample in question was peripheral blood, obtained in a trial of Ad26.COV2.S vaccine versus placebo. All receptors come from a person between 18 and 65 years old who received the Ad26.COV2.S COVID-19 vaccine or a placebo.

The chain uses TRBV6-5 and TRBJ2-1, with no clear D. With 4 bases removed from V and 15 bases from J, the gap between germline ends came to 13 bases. Germline CDR1 is MNHEY and CDR2 is SVGAGI. The CDR3 totals 11 residues. CDR3 DNA: TGTGCCAGCAGTTGGGAAGGACGTCTGTTCTTC. As protein: CASSWEGRLFF.

The V call is TRBV27, the J call TRBJ2-1; D might be TRBD1 (6 bases). Trimming pared 5 bases from V and 10 bases from J, leaving 15 bases between. The CDR3 is 13 residues long. Germline loops: CDR1 MNHEY, CDR2 SMNVEV (reference sequence). The DNA for the CDR3 is TGTGCCAGCAGTGGAACAGGGAGTCGGGAGCAGTTCTTC. It encodes CASSGTGSREQFF.

The chain has TRBV5-1 and TRBJ1-2; D gene unclear. In germline, CDR1 is SGHRS, CDR2 YFSETQ. V shed 0 bases and J shed 6 bases, with 9 bases lying between them. The CDR3 has 13 residues. The CDR3 here is CASSLGTSDGYTF. The CDR3 DNA follows: TGCGCCAGCAGCTTGGGCACGAGCGATGGCTACACCTTC.

This chain joins TRBV19 and TRBJ2-2; 11 positions match TRBD1. Trimming cost V 6 bases and J 3 bases; bases outside gene matches: 3. There are 15 residues in the CDR3. CDR1 is LNHDA and CDR2 is SQIVND in the germline V gene (reference sequence). CDR3 in amino acids: CASRRTGGDTGELFF. CDR3 bases: TGTGCCAGTAGAAGGACAGGGGGCGACACCGGGGAGCTGTTTTTT.

The chain recombines TRBV5-1 with TRBJ2-2; 10 bases agree with TRBD1. The junction had 2 bases not matched to a gene; V was cut back by 2 bases and J by 1 base. CDR1 is SGHRS and CDR2 is YFSETQ in the germline V gene. The CDR3 runs 16 residues. Written as DNA, the CDR3 is TGCGCCAGCAGCTTAGACAGGGGGCTGAACACCGGGGAGCTGTTTTTT. It codes for CASSLDRGLNTGELFF. The variable domain in full, completed from reference TRBV5-1 and TRBJ2-2, reads KAGVTQTPRYLIKTRGQQVTLSCSPISGHRSVSWYQQTPGQGLQFLFEYFSETQRNKGNFPGRFSGRQFSNSRSEMNVSTLELGDSALYLCASSLDRGLNTGELFFGEGSRLTVL.

The gene calls are TRBV2 and TRBJ1-2; no clear D gene. Trimming removed 5 bases at V and 4 bases at J, with 11 bases between. This CDR3 is 13 amino acids long. The V gene's germline CDR1 is SNHLY and CDR2 FYNNEI. Written as DNA, the CDR3 is TGTGCCAGCAGTTATAGGGCGGGCTATGGCTACACCTTC. This gives the protein CASSYRAGYGYTF.

The chain employs TRBV11-2 and TRBJ2-2; D not certain. The CDR3 is made up of 15 amino acids. Germline V lookup: CDR1 SGHAT, CDR2 FQNNGV. Trimming removed 0 bases at V and 5 bases at J, with 10 bases between. Here the CDR3 DNA reads TGTGCCAGCAGCTTAGATCGGTTCGGGACCGGGGAGCTGTTTTTT. This translates into CASSLDRFGTGELFF.

The rearrangement uses TRBV7-9 and TRBJ2-2; 10 bases align to TRBD1. J lost 4 bases, V lost 2 bases, and 4 bases had no gene match. The CDR3 runs to 16 residues. The germline V gene encodes CDR1 SEHNR and CDR2 FQNEAQ (reference sequence). Written as DNA, the CDR3 is TGTGCCAGCAGCTTACCCCGGGACAGGGGCACCGGGGAGCTGTTTTTT. It translates to CASSLPRDRGTGELFF.

This chain joins TRBV28 and TRBJ1-2; 7 nucleotides agree with TRBD1. CDR1 and CDR2 (germline): MDHEN, SYDVKM. The CDR3 consists of 14 residues. J was trimmed by 3 bases and V by 6 bases; bases with no gene match: 7. The CDR3 DNA is TGTGCCAGCAGGCTAGGGGGGACAGACTATGGCTACACCTTC. Translation gives CASRLGGTDYGYTF.

The chain couples TRBV5-4 to TRBJ2-3; 7 bases agree with TRBD2. CDR1 is SGHNT, CDR2 YYREEE, per germline (reference sequence). CDR3 length equals 16 residues. With V trimmed by 4 bases and J by 2 bases, 10 bases remained unmatched. CDR3: CASSPGEGGVTDTQYF. The CDR3 nucleotides read TGTGCCAGCAGCCCCGGGGAGGGCGGGGTCACAGATACGCAGTATTTT.

This chain joins TRBV9 and TRBJ2-1, with a tentative D call TRBD2 (6 bases). With 0 bases removed from V and 8 bases from J, the gap between germline ends came to 15 bases. The CDR3 totals 15 residues. The V gene's germline CDR1 is SGDLS and CDR2 YYNGEE. CDR3 amino acids: CASSVDVGGWYEQFF. The CDR3 DNA follows: TGTGCCAGCAGCGTAGACGTCGGGGGATGGTATGAGCAGTTCTTC.

The CDR3 is CASRPRLAGGVDEQYF. DNA of the CDR3: TGTGCCAGCAGGCCCCGACTAGCGGGAGGAGTAGACGAGCAGTACTTC. The rearrangement joins TRBV28 to TRBJ2-7; 13 bases are shared with TRBD2. V dropped 6 bases and J dropped 5; count of bases not matched to a gene: 10. The CDR3 sequence is 16 residues long. Germline V gene sequence: CDR1 MDHEN, CDR2 SYDVKM.

The CDR3 coding sequence is TGCGCCAGCAGCCATACGACAGATATCACCGGGGAGCTGTTTTTT. Its translation: CASSHTTDITGELFF. The chain employs TRBV4-3 and TRBJ2-2; a weak D match, TRBD1 (5 bases). CDR3 length equals 15 residues. Germline CDR1 is LGHNA and CDR2 is YSLEER. V gave up 3 bases and J gave up 4 bases, with 12 bases separating them.

V is TRBV18 and J is TRBJ2-2, with a tentative D call TRBD2 (6 bases). Germline V CDR1 and CDR2: KGHSH, LQKENI. V lost 6 bases, J lost 4 bases, and 18 bases lay in between. CDR3 length equals 16 residues. The DNA of the CDR3 is TGTGCCAGCTCGCCCCTAAGACTAGGCGTCACCGGGGAGCTGTTTTTT. Translation gives CASSPLRLGVTGELFF.

CDR3 loop: CASSVDRSYTEAFF. The CDR3, as DNA: TGCGCCAGCAGCGTCGACAGATCCTACACTGAAGCTTTCTTT. The chain carries TRBV10-1 and TRBJ1-1; tentatively, D is TRBD1 (5 bases). CDR3 size: 14 residues. Looked up from germline, CDR1 is WNHNN and CDR2 is SYGVQD (reference sequence). The V and J ends lost 6 bases and 3 bases respectively, with 14 bases between them.

In the case of this clone: Different DNA sequences within this sample yield the same CDR3. The V and J genes are TRBV27 and TRBJ2-7, with D uncertain. V lost 5 bases and J lost 4, with 15 bases in between. Germline V gene sequence: CDR1 MNHEY, CDR2 SMNVEV (reference sequence). CDR3 length: 14 amino acids. The CDR3 reads CASSLRQGAYEQYF. The DNA for the CDR3 is TGTGCCAGCAGTCTTCGACAAGGTGCTTACGAGCAGTACTTC.

The chain carries TRBV27 and TRBJ2-7; D remains ambiguous. Germline CDR1 MNHEY, CDR2 SMNVEV (reference sequence). Between the trimmed V and J ends, which lost 5 bases and 1 base, there was a span of 18 bases. The CDR3 has 16 amino acids. The CDR3 loop is CASSLSRRQRSYEQYF. CDR3 DNA: TGTGCCAGCAGTCTGTCTCGGCGACAAAGATCCTACGAGCAGTACTTC.

The chain is built from TRBV27 and TRBJ2-7; weak D call: TRBD1 (6 bases). This CDR3 is built from 15 residues. The V gene's germline CDR1 is MNHEY and CDR2 SMNVEV (reference sequence). Trimming took 0 bases from V and 3 from J, leaving 12 bases between them. Here the CDR3 DNA reads TGTGCCAGCAGTTTATCAACAGGGATCCTCTACGAGCAGTACTTC. Protein: CASSLSTGILYEQYF.

The V call is TRBV29-1, the J call TRBJ1-3, with 8 nucleotides matching TRBD1. After removal of 4 bases from V and 0 bases from J, the junction contained 2 bases not matched to a gene. The CDR3 loop spans 14 amino acids. Germline loops: CDR1 SQVTM, CDR2 ANQGSEA. The chain's CDR3 is CSVGTGGSGNTIYF. CDR3 bases: TGCAGCGTTGGTACAGGGGGCTCTGGAAACACCATATATTTT.

On this clone: One end of the junction does not line up with germline, which may come from a read error. V gene TRBV7-7 combines with J gene TRBJ1-3; D ambiguous. CDR3 size: 14 residues. Germline V gene data show CDR1 as SSHAT and CDR2 as FNYEAQ (reference sequence). This chain's CDR3 is CASSLEWGSNTIYF. DNA for the CDR3: TGTGCTAGCAGCTTAGAGTGGGGTTCGAACACCATATATTTT.

The chain carries TRBV12-1 and TRBJ1-5; the table names TRBD1, a call not compared with the DNA. TRBV12-1 represents a pseudogene. This CDR3 spans 16 amino acids. The CDR3 loop reads CASSFERQGSNQPQHF. Written as DNA, the CDR3 is TGTGCCAGCAGCTTTGAACGACAGGGAAGCAATCAGCCCCAGCATTTT.

The gene calls are TRBV9 and TRBJ1-1; D not certain. V lost 0 bases, J lost 2 bases, and 17 bases lay in between. The germline gives CDR1 SGDLS, CDR2 YYNGEE. This CDR3 is 17 amino acids long. Here the CDR3 reads CASSVDGRSRINTEAFF. The CDR3 DNA is TGTGCCAGCAGCGTAGATGGCAGGTCGCGGATAAACACTGAAGCTTTCTTT.

This clone was seen only once. This rearrangement joins TRBV9 to TRBJ2-1; 7 nucleotides agree with TRBD1. V shed 3 bases, J shed 2 bases, and the junction held 5 bases outside the gene matches. Germline V gene lookup returns CDR1 SGDLS and CDR2 YYNGEE. The CDR3 has 15 residues. CDR3 in DNA: TGTGCCAGCAGCGCCAGACAGGGACCCTACAATGAGCAGTTCTTC. Protein sequence: CASSARQGPYNEQFF.

The CDR3 nucleotides read TGTGCCAGCAGCCGCCTAAGAACGGACACAGATACGCAGTATTTT. Translating it yields CASSRLRTDTDTQYF. The V call is TRBV14, the J call TRBJ2-3; no reliable D call. The CDR3 is 15 residues long. Trimming stripped 4 bases from V and 2 bases from J, with 13 bases between. Germline values: CDR1 SGHDN, CDR2 FVKESK.

In the case of this clone: A read error may explain this, as a much larger clone is one base away. The sample carries other DNA sequences with the same CDR3. The V and J genes are TRBV9 and TRBJ2-3, with no clear D. Germline V gene sequence: CDR1 SGDLS, CDR2 YYNGEE. The CDR3 is 14 amino acids. Trimming pared 4 bases from V and 2 bases from J, leaving 11 bases between. For the CDR3, the DNA is TGTGCCAGCAGCTTAGGCGAGGACACAGATACGCAGTATTTT. Its protein product is CASSLGEDTDTQYF.

This clone appeared a few times. The chain has TRBV7-2 and TRBJ2-2; no reliable D call. The germline V gene encodes CDR1 SGHTA and CDR2 FQGNSA. Trimming removed 5 bases from V and 5 bases from J, with 9 bases in between. The CDR3 loop spans 13 amino acids. Written as DNA, the CDR3 is TGTGCCAGCAGCCCCGTGAGGACCGGGGAGCTGTTTTTT. Protein product: CASSPVRTGELFF.

This clone turned up a few times. The genes are TRBV3-1 (or the pseudogene TRBV3-2) and TRBJ2-7; D is undetermined. Germline V lookup: CDR1 LGHDT, CDR2 YNNKEL (reference sequence). This CDR3 comprises 15 residues. Trimming cost V 0 bases and J 4 bases, with 13 bases left between them. This CDR3 reads CASSQDRSRIYEQYF. CDR3 in DNA: TGTGCCAGCAGCCAAGACCGATCGAGGATTTACGAGCAGTACTTC.

The CDR3 coding sequence is TGTGCCAGCAGCCTAATCCCGACCAGGGGAGGAAATTCACCCCTCCACTTT. It translates to CASSLIPTRGGNSPLHF. The rearrangement joins TRBV6-2 or TRBV6-3 to TRBJ1-6; possibly TRBD1 for D (6 bases). CDR3 size: 17 residues. The V gene lost 6 bases and the J gene lost 7 bases, with 22 bases spanning the gap. From germline, CDR1 is MNHEY and CDR2 SVGEGT.

Only one count was recorded for this clone. The chain recombines TRBV11-2 with TRBJ2-2; TRBD2 agrees at 12 bases. The germline CDR1 and CDR2 sequences are SGHAT and FQNNGV. The CDR3 is made up of 19 amino acids. J gave up 6 bases and V 0 bases, and 11 bases lay outside the gene matches. The CDR3 coding sequence is TGTGCCAGCAGCTTAGATCCGTCTAGCGGGGGGGCCAGGGCCGGGGAGCTGTTTTTT. Translated, it gives CASSLDPSSGGARAGELFF.

The rearrangement links TRBV27 to TRBJ1-6; 8 positions agree with TRBD1. Germline V CDR1 and CDR2: MNHEY, SMNVEV (reference sequence). With 4 bases clipped from V and 0 bases from J, the junction kept 8 bases outside the gene matches. The CDR3 runs 18 residues. This chain's CDR3 is CASSSRTGIPSYNSPLHF. The DNA of the CDR3 is TGTGCCAGCAGTTCCCGGACAGGGATCCCCTCCTATAATTCACCCCTCCACTTT.

To note about this clone: Different DNA sequences within this sample yield the same CDR3. The V gene is TRBV3-1 (or the pseudogene TRBV3-2), the J gene TRBJ2-7; D is unresolved. CDR1 and CDR2 from the germline V gene are LGHDT and YNNKEL (reference sequence). The CDR3 is made up of 11 amino acids. The V and J ends lost 3 bases and 6 bases respectively, with 6 bases between them. CDR3 protein: CASSQSGEQYF. CDR3 nucleotides: TGTGCCAGCAGCCAGTCCGGCGAGCAGTACTTC.

The chain is built from TRBV11-2 and TRBJ1-1; TRBD1 aligns across 8 bases. Unmatched junction bases numbered 21, after V lost 5 bases and J lost 7 bases. The CDR3 covers 18 residues. CDR1 is SGHAT and CDR2 is FQNNGV in the germline V gene. This CDR3 is CASSPLTDRGQLYGEAFF. CDR3 DNA sequence: TGTGCCAGCAGCCCCCTCACCGACAGGGGACAACTGTACGGTGAAGCTTTCTTT.